The entry below gives a single T cell receptor (beta chain) sequence along with its context. The data originate from a study of T cells in Graves' hyperthyroidism and ophthalmopathy. Trimming removed 1 base from V and 7 bases from J; junction bases left unmatched: 3. This CDR3 comprises 14 residues. The germline gives CDR1 SGHTA, CDR2 FQGNSA. RNA transcripts were the template for amplifying TCR beta CDR3 regions. The HTBI primer set was used in a first-round RT-PCR of the TCR CDR3. TCRdb recomputed calls from the multiplex PCR reads with MiXCR, one row per CDR3 protein. The sample contains hundreds of thousands of distinct CDR3 sequences, about 45% of which appear only once.

This rearrangement joins TRBV7-2 to TRBJ1-4; 7 bases are shared with TRBD1. This TCR derives from an adult man with Graves' disease, either hyperthyroidism or ophthalmopathy (not recorded which). Sequences were obtained from peripheral blood or thyroid tissue (not recorded which). The CDR3 nucleotides are TGTGCCAGCAGCTTAGTCTCAGGGGGTGAAAAACTGTTTTTT. It specifies CASSLVSGGEKLFF. Together with reference TRBV7-2 and TRBJ1-4, the CDR3 gives the full variable domain: GAGVSQSPSNKVTEKGKDVELRCDPISGHTALYWYRQSLGQGLEFLIYFQGNSAPDKSGLPSDRFSAERTGGSVSTLTIQRTQQEDSAVYLCASSLVSGGEKLFFGSGTQLSVL.